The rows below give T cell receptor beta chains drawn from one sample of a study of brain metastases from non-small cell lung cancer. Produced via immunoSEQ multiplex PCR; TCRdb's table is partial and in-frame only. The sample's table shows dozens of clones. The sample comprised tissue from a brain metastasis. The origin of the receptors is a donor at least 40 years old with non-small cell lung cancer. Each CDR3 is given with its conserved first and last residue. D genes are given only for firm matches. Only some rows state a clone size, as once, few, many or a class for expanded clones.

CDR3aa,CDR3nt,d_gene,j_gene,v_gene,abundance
CASSDRHPISVLDEQCF,TGTGCCAGCAGCGATCGCCATCCCATTTCGGTGTTAGACGAGCAGTGCTTC,-,TRBJ2-7,TRBV3-1/TRBV3-2,-
CASNFLSEATDTQYF,TGTGCCAGCAACTTCCTTTCGGAGGCCACAGATACGCAGTATTTT,-,TRBJ2-3,TRBV7-9,-
CASSLTIPLQRKNIQYF,TGTGCCAGCAGCCTTACGATCCCATTGCAAAGAAAAAACATTCAGTACTTC,-,TRBJ2-4,TRBV3-1/TRBV3-2,once
CTSSRKRLSQSRANVLTF,TGCACCAGCAGTCGCAAACGTTTGTCACAAAGTCGGGCCAACGTCCTGACTTTC,-,TRBJ2-6,TRBV1,-
CASSPGQVQETQYF,TGTGCCAGCTCACCAGGACAGGTTCAAGAGACCCAGTACTTC,TRBD1,TRBJ2-5,TRBV18,-
CASIGTDSYEQYF,TGTGCCAGCATCGGGACGGATTCCTACGAGCAGTACTTC,-,TRBJ2-7,TRBV2,-
CASSTHCPIYARNTIYF,TGTGCCAGCAGCACACATTGTCCCATTTACGCACGAAACACCATATATTTT,-,TRBJ1-3,TRBV3-1/TRBV3-2,-
CASSYSFAGSNTEAFF,TGTGCCAGCAGTTACTCATTCGCAGGATCGAACACTGAAGCTTTCTTT,-,TRBJ1-1,TRBV6-5,-
CASSLGPDTQYF,TGTGCCAGCAGCTTAGGACCGGATACGCAGTATTTT,-,TRBJ2-3,TRBV7-3,few
CASTLGAKGASYEQYF,TGTGCCAGCACTCTGGGGGCCAAGGGGGCTTCCTACGAGCAGTACTTC,TRBD1,TRBJ2-7,TRBV28,-
CASSPRTGVGYGYTF,TGTGCCAGCAGTCCTCGGACAGGGGTGGGCTATGGCTACACCTTC,TRBD1,TRBJ1-2,TRBV9,-
CASSYSKGGNTEAFF,TGTGCCAGCAGTTACTCGAAGGGGGGGAACACTGAAGCTTTCTTT,-,TRBJ1-1,TRBV6-5,-
CASSFLLKCQSRANVLTF,TGTGCCAGCAGCTTCTTGCTTAAGTGCCAAAGTCGGGCCAACGTCCTGACTTTC,-,TRBJ2-6,TRBV7-7,-